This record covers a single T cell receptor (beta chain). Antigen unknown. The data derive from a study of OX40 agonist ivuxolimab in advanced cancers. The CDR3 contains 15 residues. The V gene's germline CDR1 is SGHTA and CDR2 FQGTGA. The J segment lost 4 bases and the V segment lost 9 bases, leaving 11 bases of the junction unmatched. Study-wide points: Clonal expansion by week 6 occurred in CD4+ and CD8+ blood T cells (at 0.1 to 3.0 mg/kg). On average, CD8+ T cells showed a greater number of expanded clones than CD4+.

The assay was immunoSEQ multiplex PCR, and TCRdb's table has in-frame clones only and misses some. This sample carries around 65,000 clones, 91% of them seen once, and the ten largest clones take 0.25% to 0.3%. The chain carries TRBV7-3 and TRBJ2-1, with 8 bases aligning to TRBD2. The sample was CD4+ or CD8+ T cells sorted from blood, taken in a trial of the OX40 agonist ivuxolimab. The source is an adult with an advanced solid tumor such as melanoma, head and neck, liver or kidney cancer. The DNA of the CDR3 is TGTGCCAGTTCCTATAGCGGGGAGAAATACAATGAGCAGTTCTTC. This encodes CASSYSGEKYNEQFF.